A selection of T cell receptor beta chains follows, all from one sample in a study of T cell responses to AZD1222 COVID-19 vaccine. Assay used: immunoSEQ multiplex PCR; TCRdb lists only in-frame clones, some missing. The sample carries 85,000 to 90,000 clones, roughly 89% recorded once. The material sequenced was peripheral blood, taken 28 days after the second AZD1222 dose. The receptors originated from an adult who received the AZD1222 COVID-19 vaccine. The CDR3 runs from the conserved cysteine through the conserved F or W.

j_call,v_call,cdr3_aa
TRBJ1-2,TRBV2,CASSMDLSNYGYTF
TRBJ2-7,TRBV5-1,CASSFKVSSPQQYF
TRBJ2-4,TRBV14,CASSHTSLGSGIQYF
TRBJ1-2,TRBV7-6,CASSLAGPGQMPGYTF
TRBJ2-2,TRBV27,CASRWTVANTGELFF
TRBJ2-4,TRBV4-1,CASSRDSLAKNIQYF
TRBJ2-5,TRBV6-5,CASSYSGPGAETQYF
TRBJ1-2,TRBV28,CASSGNLAGHYGYTF
TRBJ2-3,TRBV25-1,CASSERRVPDTQYF
TRBJ1-5,TRBV19,CASSKNRAAGQPQHF
TRBJ1-6,TRBV5-1,CASSRTQGANSPLHF
TRBJ2-5,TRBV14,CASSQAPQETQYF
TRBJ1-4,TRBV3-1/TRBV3-2,CASSREGGGGIEKLFF
TRBJ1-2,TRBV4-1,CASSQGDRFSAYGYTF
TRBJ2-2,TRBV29-1,CSVGTPVAGSNTGELFF
TRBJ1-2,TRBV6-1,CASSDGGLSYGYTF
TRBJ1-2,TRBV4-2,CASSQPGQARGYTF
TRBJ1-4,TRBV27,CASSYNRVTNEKLFF
TRBJ2-3,TRBV5-6,CASSLPPGQSTDTQYF
TRBJ2-3,TRBV6-5,CASSYVSGGAADTQYF
TRBJ2-2,TRBV7-3,CASSLTGTGGADVPGELFF
TRBJ1-1,TRBV19,CASSSQVMNTEAFF
TRBJ2-3,TRBV25-1,CASSEYRTGTDTQYF
TRBJ1-3,TRBV5-1,CASSRDRTGGNTIYF
TRBJ1-1,TRBV27,CATKGYDTEAFF
TRBJ1-2,TRBV9,CASSVGQYGYTF
TRBJ1-5,TRBV14,CASSSSEGQPQHF
TRBJ2-3,TRBV6-1,CASSEVTRPTDTQYF
TRBJ1-5,TRBV5-6,CASSKDSNQPQHF